A selection of T cell receptor beta chains follows, all from one sample in a study of blood T cells in healthy people across ages. TCRdb passed the 5' RACE reads through MiXCR, listing each CDR3 protein once. The data contain 780,000 or so distinct CDR3 sequences, 45% to 70% of them seen just once; the ten biggest clones take up 20% to 30%. The specimen sequenced was blood. The receptor set was obtained from a man aged 35-49 years in good health. Each CDR3 is given with its conserved first and last residue. A D gene is named only where the DNA matches it firmly. For some rows the clone size is stated as once, few or many, or as a class when expanded; others skip it.

TRBV14,TRBD1,-,TRBJ2-7,TGTGCCAGCAGCCAAGCGGACCTCCCACATCCAGGACAGGGCTACGAGCAGTACTTC,CASSQADLPHPGQGYEQYF
TRBV5-1,-,many,TRBJ2-7,TGCGCCAGCAGCTTGGCCTTCAACCCTTCTGTCCCTGGGGAGCAGTACTTC,CASSLAFNPSVPGEQYF
TRBV5-1,-,-,TRBJ2-1,TGCGCCAGCACCCGGGACGGAGGATCCTACAATGAGCAGTTCTTC,CASTRDGGSYNEQFF
TRBV18,-,-,TRBJ2-5,TGTGCCAGCTCACCATACGGGGGTAAAGAGACCCAGTACTTC,CASSPYGGKETQYF
TRBV5-1,-,few,TRBJ2-3,TGCGCCAGCAGTCGAACCCCCGGGGATACGCAGTATTTT,CASSRTPGDTQYF
TRBV7-2,TRBD1,-,TRBJ2-5,TGTGCCAGCAGCCCTCCGACAGGGGGTATCAGACAGGAGACCCAGTACTTC,CASSPPTGGIRQETQYF
TRBV12-5,TRBD2,-,TRBJ2-7,TGTGCTAGTGTTAAAACCGGGACTAGCGGGACCCGCTCCTACAATGAGCAGTACTTC,CASVKTGTSGTRSYNEQYF
TRBV5-1,-,-,TRBJ2-4,TGCGCCAGCAGCCTCGATGCAGGAGCCAAAAACATTCAGTACTTC,CASSLDAGAKNIQYF
TRBV3-1,TRBD2,-,TRBJ2-1,TGTGCCAGCAGCCAGAGGGGGACTAGCGGGATCTCTGTCTACAATGAGCAGTTCTTC,CASSQRGTSGISVYNEQFF
TRBV4-3,-,-,TRBJ1-4,TGCGCCAGCAGCCAAGAGGCGGGGGCAACTAATGAAAAACTGTTTTTT,CASSQEAGATNEKLFF
TRBV9,-,once,TRBJ2-7,TGTGCCAGCAGCGTAGGTCGGTTGGACAATGAGCAGTACTTC,CASSVGRLDNEQYF
TRBV7-9,-,-,TRBJ2-7,TGTTCCAGCACACCAGGGAATTACGAGCAGTACTTC,CSSTPGNYEQYF
TRBV12-3/TRBV12-4,-,-,TRBJ2-4,TGTGCCAGCAGTTTCGACGGCCGAGGCGGAGACATTCAGTACTTC,CASSFDGRGGDIQYF
TRBV12-3/TRBV12-4,-,-,TRBJ2-3,TGTGCCAGCAGTTTAGGCACTTTTAGGGTAACAGATACGCAGTATTTT,CASSLGTFRVTDTQYF
TRBV27,TRBD1,-,TRBJ2-3,TGTGCCAGCAGTACTACCGGGACAGGGGGCACAGATACGCAGTATTTT,CASSTTGTGGTDTQYF
TRBV20-1,TRBD2,-,TRBJ2-1,TGCAGTGCTAGAGATTCCGGTACTAGCGGGAGGGGTTCCTACAATGAGCAGTTCTTC,CSARDSGTSGRGSYNEQFF
TRBV29-1,TRBD1,-,TRBJ2-1,TGCAGCGTGGCCACGGGACAGGGGGCGAATAATGAGCAGTTCTTC,CSVATGQGANNEQFF
TRBV25-1,-,few,TRBJ2-3,TGTGCCAGCAGTGATACCAGCAGCTCCACAGATACGCAGTATTTT,CASSDTSSSTDTQYF
TRBV27,-,-,TRBJ1-2,TGTGCCAGCAGTTTTGCGGACGGCGCTAACTATGGCTACACCTTC,CASSFADGANYGYTF
TRBV20-1,TRBD2,few,TRBJ2-3,TGCAGTGCTGAACCGACTAGCGGGGCCACAGATACGCAGTATTTT,CSAEPTSGATDTQYF
TRBV6-2/TRBV6-3,TRBD1,-,TRBJ2-3,TGTGCCAGCAGTACCACACCGGGACAGGGCACAGATACGCAGTATTTT,CASSTTPGQGTDTQYF
TRBV29-1,-,-,TRBJ2-3,TGCAGCGGCACTAGCACACTCACAGATACGCAGTATTTT,CSGTSTLTDTQYF
TRBV7-2,-,-,TRBJ2-3,TGTGCCAGCAGCCGAAGGGCCGCCTTTTCAGATACGCAGTATTTT,CASSRRAAFSDTQYF
TRBV3-1,-,-,TRBJ1-2,TGTGCCAGCAGCTACATGGGTCAGGGACCCCGCACCTTC,CASSYMGQGPRTF
TRBV5-1,-,many,TRBJ2-5,TGCGCCAGCAGCTTTCTAGGGGGGCCGGAGACCCAGTACTTC,CASSFLGGPETQYF
TRBV9,-,-,TRBJ1-2,TGTGCCAGCAGCGATAGGATGGGCTACACCTTC,CASSDRMGYTF
TRBV5-1,-,-,TRBJ2-3,TGCGCCAGCTTCCCGGGGAGGAGGACGAACACAGATACGCAGTATTTT,CASFPGRRTNTDTQYF
TRBV2,TRBD1,-,TRBJ2-5,TGTGCCAGCAGGACAGGGGATCAGGAGACCCAGTACTTC,CASRTGDQETQYF
TRBV19,-,-,TRBJ1-6,TGTGCCAGTAGTATAGAGGGGACCGCGACCCTCCACTTT,CASSIEGTATLHF
TRBV12-3/TRBV12-4,-,once,TRBJ2-5,TGTGCCAGCAGTTTTACAGGGAGCAACAATGAGCAGTACTTC,CASSFTGSNNEQYF
TRBV12-2,-,-,TRBJ2-7,TGTGCAAGTCGCTTAGGGACTAACAGGGGGCGGTTGACCTACGAGCAGTACTTC,CASRLGTNRGRLTYEQYF
TRBV20-1,-,-,TRBJ1-1,TGCAGTGCTAGTCTCGAGGTGTCCACCATGGCTGAAGCTTTCTTT,CSASLEVSTMAEAFF
TRBV5-1,-,few,TRBJ2-5,TGCGCCAGCAGCTTGGCTGGCACGAGGGGAGAGACCCAGTACTTC,CASSLAGTRGETQYF
TRBV12-3/TRBV12-4,TRBD1,-,TRBJ1-6,TGTGCCAGCAGTTTGGCAGGGGGAGCACCCCTCCACTTT,CASSLAGGAPLHF
TRBV7-8,TRBD2,-,TRBJ2-3,TGTGCCAGCAGCTGGCGGGAGCAGGTAGATACGCAGTATTTT,CASSWREQVDTQYF
TRBV29-1,-,once,TRBJ1-3,TGCAGCGTGGGTTTCTCTGGAAACACCATATATTTT,CSVGFSGNTIYF
TRBV12-3/TRBV12-4,-,-,TRBJ2-1,TGTGCCAGCATTGCAGACCAGAACAATGAGCAGTTCTTC,CASIADQNNEQFF
TRBV27,-,-,TRBJ2-1,TGTGCCAGCAGGGCCGGGTCGAATCTATACAATGAGCAGTTCTTC,CASRAGSNLYNEQFF
TRBV20-1,TRBD1,few,TRBJ2-5,TGCAGTGCAAGCCCGCGGGACAGGGTTTGGACCCAGTACTTC,CSASPRDRVWTQYF
TRBV5-1,TRBD2,-,TRBJ2-7,TGCGCCAGCAGCGTGACTAGCGGGGGGATCTACGAGCAGTACTTC,CASSVTSGGIYEQYF
TRBV4-3,-,few,TRBJ2-1,TGCGCCAGCAGCCCTGGAGTAGTATCCAATGAGCAGTTCTTC,CASSPGVVSNEQFF
TRBV24-1,-,-,TRBJ2-3,TGTGCCACCAGTGATAGGCAGCGCCCTAACACAGATACGCGGTATTTT,CATSDRQRPNTDTRYF
TRBV7-8,-,-,TRBJ2-7,TGTGCCAGCAGCTTAAGCAGGATCTCCTACGAGCAGTACTTC,CASSLSRISYEQYF